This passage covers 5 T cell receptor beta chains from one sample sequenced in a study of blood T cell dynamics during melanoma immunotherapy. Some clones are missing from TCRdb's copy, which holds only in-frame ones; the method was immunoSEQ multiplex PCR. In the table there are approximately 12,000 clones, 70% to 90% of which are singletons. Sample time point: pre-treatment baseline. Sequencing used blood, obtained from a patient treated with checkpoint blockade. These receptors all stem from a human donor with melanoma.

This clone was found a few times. CDR3 sequence (DNA): TGCGCCAGCAGCCAGAGGACTAGTGTCACCGGGGAGCTGTTTTTT. Its translation: CASSQRTSVTGELFF. The chain recombines TRBV4-1 with TRBJ2-2; TRBD2 matches 7 bases. The CDR3 is made up of 15 amino acids. The trim removed 3 bases at V and 4 bases at J, leaving 5 bases unmatched. In germline, CDR1 is MGHRA, CDR2 YSYEKL.

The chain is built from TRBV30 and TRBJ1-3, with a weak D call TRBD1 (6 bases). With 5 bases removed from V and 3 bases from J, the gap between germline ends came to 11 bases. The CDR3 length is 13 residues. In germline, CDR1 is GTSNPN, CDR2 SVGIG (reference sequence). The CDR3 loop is CAWSVDSGNTIYF. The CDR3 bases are TGTGCCTGGTCCGTGGACAGTGGAAACACCATATATTTT. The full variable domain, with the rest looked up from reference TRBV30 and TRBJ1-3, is SQTIHQWPATLVQPVGSPLSLECTVEGTSNPNLYWYRQAAGRGLQLLFYSVGIGQISSEVPQNLSASRPQDRQFILSSKKLLLSDSGFYLCAWSVDSGNTIYFGEGSWLTVV.

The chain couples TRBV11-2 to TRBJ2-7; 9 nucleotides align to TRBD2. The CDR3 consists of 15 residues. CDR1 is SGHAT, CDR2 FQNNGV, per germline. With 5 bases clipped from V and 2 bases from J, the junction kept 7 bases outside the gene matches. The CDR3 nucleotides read TGTGCCAGCAGCACACCTAGCGGGATAACCTACGAGCAGTACTTC. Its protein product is CASSTPSGITYEQYF.

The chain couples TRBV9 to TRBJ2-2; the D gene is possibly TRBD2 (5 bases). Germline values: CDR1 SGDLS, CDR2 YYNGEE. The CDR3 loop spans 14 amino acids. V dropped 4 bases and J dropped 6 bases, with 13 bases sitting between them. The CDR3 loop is CASSPPRGSGELFF. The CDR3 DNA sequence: TGTGCCAGCAGCCCTCCCCGGGGATCCGGGGAGCTGTTTTTT.

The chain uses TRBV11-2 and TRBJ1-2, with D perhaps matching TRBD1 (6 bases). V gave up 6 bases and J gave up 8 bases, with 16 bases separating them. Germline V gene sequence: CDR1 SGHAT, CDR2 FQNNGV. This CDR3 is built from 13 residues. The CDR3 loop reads CASSSGAGWGYTF. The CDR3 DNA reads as TGTGCCAGCAGTTCGGGGGCTGGGTGGGGCTACACCTTC.